Sequencing of this T cell receptor (beta chain) was carried out in a study of vaccination effects on CD4 cells after COVID-19. About the research overall: Two recovered convalescent patients were sampled 16 days and one week pre-vaccination.

The data were produced by immunoSEQ multiplex PCR, yet TCRdb's version contains in-frame clones alone and is incomplete. There are more than 35,000 clones in the sample; 75% occur only once, and under 30% lies in the top ten. Points from the study as a whole: Marked clonal contraction of infection- and vaccine-induced clones was seen late after vaccination.

The ViraFEST assay expanded antigen-specific CD4+ T cells with viral peptide pools before sequencing. Following an approximately eleven-day culture, CD4+ T cells were purified. Convalescent patients had PCR-confirmed SARS-CoV-2 infection between March and December 2020. About this clone: Its antigen remains unidentified.

This TCR was recovered from a human donor who had a prior SARS-CoV-2 infection. Sequencing was performed on CD4+ T cells from PBMCs cultured with a peptide pool, taken before COVID-19 vaccination.

CDR3 region: CSASGGTGGNQPQHF. The CDR3 nucleotides are TGCAGTGCTAGTGGGGGGACAGGGGGCAATCAGCCCCAGCATTTT. The chain is built from TRBV20-1 and TRBJ1-5; 10 nucleotides line up with TRBD1. CDR3 size: 15 residues. Trimming removed 3 bases from V and 2 bases from J; junction bases left unmatched: 4. Per germline, CDR1 DFQATT and CDR2 SNEGSKA (reference sequence).